The entry below describes one T cell receptor beta chain. The source of the sample is a study of blood T cell repertoires in COVID-19. CDR3 size: 14 residues. V shed 8 bases and J 5 bases; nucleotides not matched to a gene: 7. Germline V gene sequence: CDR1 LNHDA, CDR2 SQIVND (reference sequence). In the authors' workflow: Nucleated cell counts were estimated from reference gene primer amplification. Assay: immunoSEQ multiplex PCR; the TCRdb copy retains only in-frame clones and omits some. The DNA gave D and trimming, while V, J and clone size come from that table. Found here are around 100,000 clones, roughly nine tenths of them singletons; the top ten hold approximately 3.1%.

Material: peripheral blood. V and J are TRBV19 and TRBJ2-2; 8 nucleotides line up with TRBD2. This clonotype was sampled from a man between 45 and 60 years old in a cohort sampled during active COVID-19. CDR3 amino acids: CASRYLAGTGELFF. CDR3 sequence (DNA): TGTGCCAGTCGCTACTTAGCGGGAACCGGGGAGCTGTTTTTT.